The 19 T cell receptor beta chains listed next were all sequenced from one sample in a study of blood T cells in healthy people across ages. Alongside a J-beta primer mix, a sample-barcoded 5' primer served in a second PCR lasting roughly 7 to 12 cycles. TCRdb reprocessed the 5' RACE reads via MiXCR and lists one record per CDR3 protein. In the table there are around 990,000 distinct CDR3 sequences, around two fifths of which are singletons. Sequencing was performed on blood. These receptors all come from a man younger than 35 in good health.

This clonotype was found a few times. The chain couples TRBV12-3 or TRBV12-4 to TRBJ1-1; no clear D gene. V gave up 6 bases and J gave up 3 bases, with 11 bases separating them. The CDR3 contains 13 residues. The CDR3 coding sequence is TGTGCCAGCAGCCTGCTGGTGGACACTGAAGCTTTCTTT. Translating it yields CASSLLVDTEAFF.

The CDR3 loop reads CASTRGTALDGYTF. The CDR3 coding sequence is TGTGCCAGCACCCGAGGGACCGCTCTTGATGGCTACACCTTC. This sequence joins TRBV7-9 and TRBJ1-2, with D perhaps matching TRBD1 (5 bases). The CDR3 contains 14 residues. From germline, CDR1 is SEHNR and CDR2 FQNEAQ (reference sequence). V was clipped by 7 bases and J by 6 bases, with 18 bases between them.

J is TRBJ1-3 and V is TRBV4-1; D ambiguous. Germline V lookup: CDR1 MGHRA, CDR2 YSYEKL. V lost 2 bases to trimming and J lost 0 bases, with 8 bases between them. This CDR3 spans 15 amino acids. The CDR3, as DNA: TGCGCCAGCAGCCAATTGACAACCTCTGGAAACACCATATATTTT. Protein product: CASSQLTTSGNTIYF.

The J gene is TRBJ2-1, the V gene TRBV20-1, with 7 nucleotides matching TRBD1. The CDR3 has 14 residues. After removal of 7 bases from V and 6 bases from J, the junction contained 12 bases not matched to a gene. Germline CDR1 is DFQATT and CDR2 is SNEGSKA (reference sequence). CDR3 in DNA: TGCAGTGTCTCCAGGGGGTTCATGGGCAATGAGCAGTTCTTC. This codes for CSVSRGFMGNEQFF.

As to this clonotype: A much more abundant neighbour one base away suggests this may be a read error. The CDR3 reads CSAPPMGSYEQYF. The DNA of the CDR3 is TGCAGTGCTCCTCCCATGGGGAGCTACGAGCAGTACTTC. V and J are TRBV20-1 and TRBJ2-7; maybe TRBD2 (5 bases). The length of the CDR3 is 13 residues. V dropped 5 bases and J dropped 3 bases, with 14 bases sitting between them. Germline loops: CDR1 DFQATT, CDR2 SNEGSKA (reference sequence).

This chain links TRBV7-9 with TRBJ2-3; TRBD2 agrees at 10 bases. The CDR3 loop spans 17 amino acids. Trimming at V came to 0 bases and at J to 5 bases, leaving 8 bases not matched to a gene. Germline V CDR1 and CDR2: SEHNR, FQNEAQ (reference sequence). The CDR3 loop is CASSLAQRGGLGDTQYF. The CDR3 DNA sequence: TGTGCCAGCAGCTTAGCCCAGCGGGGGGGCCTTGGAGATACGCAGTATTTT.

There are a few counts of this clonotype. The V gene is TRBV7-6, the J gene TRBJ2-4; D is possibly TRBD1 or TRBD2 (6 bases each). V was clipped by 2 bases and J by 3 bases, with 11 bases between them. The length of the CDR3 is 15 residues. Per the germline V gene, CDR1 is SGHVS and CDR2 is FNYEAQ. The CDR3 bases are TGTGCCAGCAGCTTACCGGGGGCTAGCAAAAACATTCAGTACTTC. The encoded protein is CASSLPGASKNIQYF. Full variable domain (outside the CDR3, taken from reference TRBV7-6 and TRBJ2-4): GAGVSQSPRYKVTKRGQDVALRCDPISGHVSLYWYRQALGQGPEFLTYFNYEAQQDKSGLPNDRFSAERPEGSISTLTIQRTEQRDSAMYRCASSLPGASKNIQYFGAGTRLSVL.

This chain joins TRBV9 and TRBJ2-3; D gene ambiguous. V was pared by 0 bases and J by 0 bases, with 5 bases between. Germline V gives CDR1 SGDLS, CDR2 YYNGEE. The CDR3 spans 14 residues. CDR3 sequence: CASSVVASTDTQYF. The CDR3 DNA reads as TGTGCCAGCAGCGTAGTTGCCAGCACAGATACGCAGTATTTT. Full variable domain (rest looked up from reference TRBV9 and TRBJ2-3): DSGVTQTPKHLITATGQRVTLRCSPRSGDLSVYWYQQSLDQGLQFLIQYYNGEERAKGNILERFSAQQFPDLHSELNLSSLELGDSALYFCASSVVASTDTQYFGPGTRLTVL.

This chain joins TRBV4-1 and TRBJ1-4; D is unclear. Germline assignment: CDR1 MGHRA and CDR2 YSYEKL. The CDR3 runs 16 residues. Trimming pared 0 bases from V and 5 bases from J, leaving 13 bases between. Here the CDR3 DNA reads TGCGCCAGCAGCCAAGATGGGCGGGGTTTGAATGAAAAACTGTTTTTT. Residues: CASSQDGRGLNEKLFF.

Many counts were recorded for this clonotype. This chain connects TRBV10-3 to TRBJ1-2, with TRBD1 identical over 10 bases. J gave up 6 bases and V 0 bases, and 7 bases lay outside the gene matches. The CDR3 covers 16 residues. Germline loops: CDR1 ENHRY, CDR2 SYGVKD. The CDR3 DNA sequence: TGTGCCATCAGTGAGTCTGGGACAGGGGAGATCCATGGCTACACCTTC. It translates to CAISESGTGEIHGYTF.

This clonotype showed up just a few times. This rearrangement joins TRBV20-1 to TRBJ2-7, with no clear D. The CDR3 is 14 amino acids. The V end lost 6 bases, the J end lost 2 bases, and 17 bases lay between the germline ends. The germline gives CDR1 DFQATT, CDR2 SNEGSKA (reference sequence). The CDR3 DNA reads as TGCAGTGCCCGGATAACGACTCCGCCCTACGAGCAGTACTTC. It specifies CSARITTPPYEQYF.

This clonotype was counted only a few times. This chain connects TRBV29-1 to TRBJ2-1; 7 bases match TRBD1. Germline V CDR1 and CDR2: SQVTM, ANQGSEA. V trimming: 5 bases; J trimming: 5 bases; junction bases outside the gene matches: 12. This CDR3 comprises 15 residues. CDR3 bases: TGCAGCGTTCTCGTTCCGGGACAGATAAACAATGAGCAGTTCTTC. Protein sequence: CSVLVPGQINNEQFF.

There are a few counts of this clonotype. V gene TRBV6-5 combines with J gene TRBJ1-6; D remains unclear. Trimming shortened V by 0 bases and J by 6 bases, and 6 bases separated the two germline ends. The CDR3 is 14 amino acids. Per the germline V gene, CDR1 is MNHEY and CDR2 is SVGAGI. CDR3 nucleotides: TGTGCCAGCAGTTACTCGGTCAGTAATTCACCCCTCCACTTT. As protein: CASSYSVSNSPLHF.

The chain joins TRBV20-1 to TRBJ2-3; D gene uncertain. The CDR3 sequence is 11 residues long. V lost 1 base to trimming and J lost 9 bases, with 8 bases between them. Germline V gene data show CDR1 as DFQATT and CDR2 as SNEGSKA (reference sequence). In DNA form, the CDR3 reads TGCAGTGCTAGAGTTGTGGAGACGCAGTATTTT. Translation: CSARVVETQYF.

V usage is TRBV11-1 and J usage is TRBJ2-1, with TRBD2 matching 9 bases. The junction had 8 bases not matched to a gene; V was cut back by 5 bases and J by 0 bases. CDR1 and CDR2 from the germline V gene are SGHAT and FQDESV (reference sequence). The CDR3 spans 17 residues. The CDR3 loop is CASSADSSGASYNEQFF. Here the CDR3 DNA reads TGTGCCAGCAGCGCCGATTCTAGCGGGGCCTCCTACAATGAGCAGTTCTTC.

The chain combines TRBV7-9 with TRBJ1-4, with unresolved D. V lost 4 bases and J 3 bases, leaving 9 bases between the germline ends. The V gene's germline CDR1 is SEHNR and CDR2 FQNEAQ (reference sequence). This CDR3 is 14 amino acids long. CDR3 loop: CASSWPGANEKLFF. Here the CDR3 DNA reads TGTGCCAGCAGCTGGCCTGGGGCTAATGAAAAACTGTTTTTT.

This clonotype was recorded a few times. The chain combines TRBV11-3 with TRBJ2-1, with TRBD2 identical over 8 bases. CDR3 length: 15 amino acids. The germline V gene has CDR1 SGHNT and CDR2 YENEEA. The V gene end was trimmed by 5 bases and the J gene end by 4 bases; junction bases not matched to a gene: 7. The chain's CDR3 is CASSQGLAFYNEQFF. The CDR3 DNA sequence: TGTGCCAGCAGCCAAGGACTAGCCTTTTACAATGAGCAGTTCTTC.

The V and J genes are TRBV5-1 and TRBJ2-5; TRBD2 matches at 9 bases. The length of the CDR3 is 16 residues. J lost 11 bases, V lost 0 bases, and 14 bases had no gene match. Germline V lookup: CDR1 SGHRS, CDR2 YFSETQ. The CDR3: CASSLGWTSEYNEQYF. The CDR3 region has the DNA TGCGCCAGCAGCTTGGGTTGGACTAGCGAATACAATGAGCAGTACTTC. The whole variable domain, remainder taken from reference TRBV5-1 and TRBJ2-5, is KAGVTQTPRYLIKTRGQQVTLSCSPISGHRSVSWYQQTPGQGLQFLFEYFSETQRNKGNFPGRFSGRQFSNSRSEMNVSTLELGDSALYLCASSLGWTSEYNEQYFGPGTRLLVL.

The chain couples TRBV9 to TRBJ2-5, with 7 bases matching TRBD1. V shed 3 bases, J shed 7 bases, and the junction held 6 bases outside the gene matches. The germline CDR1 and CDR2 sequences are SGDLS and YYNGEE. This CDR3 has 13 residues. CDR3 in amino acids: CASSGTGVLTQYF. The CDR3 coding sequence is TGTGCCAGCAGCGGCACAGGGGTCCTGACCCAGTACTTC.